The clone carrying this T cell receptor (beta chain) showed up just once. The data stem from a study of blood T cell repertoires in COVID-19. Study-wide background: Both acute and convalescent COVID-19 samples were obtained from the United States, Italy and Spain. In each case, the material was cDNA or gDNA derived from T cells, B-cell-depleted T cells, or PBMCs.

As handled by the study authors: How many nucleated cells were present was estimated from reference gene primer amplification. Assay: immunoSEQ multiplex PCR; the TCRdb copy retains only in-frame clones and omits some. V, J and clone size were drawn from that table, and D and trimming were deduced from the DNA. The top ten hold 8.2% of the sample, which has around 140,000 clones, 80% to 85% seen once. V lost 3 bases to trimming and J lost 7 bases, with 15 bases between them. Germline V gives CDR1 MNHNS, CDR2 SASEGT. The CDR3 has 15 residues. This chain links TRBV6-1 with TRBJ1-4; perhaps TRBD1 as D (5 bases). The sequenced sample was peripheral blood. The source of this sequence is a human donor in a cohort sampled during active COVID-19. CDR3 protein: CASSERGTGREKLFF. The CDR3 DNA follows: TGTGCCAGCAGTGAGCGGGGCACAGGTCGTGAAAAACTGTTTTTT.